Listed below are T cell receptor beta chains from one sample, sequenced in a study of blood T cell repertoires in COVID-19. The repertoire was sequenced with immunoSEQ multiplex PCR; TCRdb's copy has only in-frame clones and lacks some. The sample holds 200,000 to 250,000 clones; around four fifths are singletons and the top ten take around 6.4%. The sequencing input was peripheral blood. The origin of the receptors is a woman aged 60 to 75 with active or convalescent COVID-19. The CDR3 runs from the conserved cysteine through the conserved F or W. Each record gives: V gene, J gene, clone size, D gene, CDR3 protein, CDR3 DNA. A D gene is named only where the DNA matches it firmly. Expanded clones get a size class; other rows say once, few or many, or leave the size out.

v_call: TRBV14
j_call: TRBJ2-5
clone_size: NA
d_call: TRBD2
cdr3_aa: CASSPRLAIGETQYF
cdr3_nt: TGTGCCAGCAGCCCCCGACTAGCAATCGGGGAGACCCAGTACTTC

v_call: TRBV5-8
j_call: TRBJ1-5
clone_size: once
d_call: TRBD1
cdr3_aa: CASSRRGEWNQPQHF
cdr3_nt: TGTGCCAGCAGCCGCAGGGGGGAGTGGAATCAGCCCCAGCATTTT

v_call: TRBV2
j_call: TRBJ2-3
clone_size: NA
d_call: TRBD1
cdr3_aa: CASSGSGTGETDTQYF
cdr3_nt: TGTGCCAGCAGTGGGTCGGGGACAGGGGAAACAGATACGCAGTATTTT

v_call: TRBV5-1
j_call: TRBJ1-1
clone_size: NA
d_call: TRBD1
cdr3_aa: CASSPRQGWNTEAFF
cdr3_nt: TGCGCCAGCAGCCCGAGACAGGGTTGGAACACTGAAGCTTTCTTT

v_call: TRBV5-6
j_call: TRBJ2-1
clone_size: NA
d_call: TRBD2
cdr3_aa: CASSLVVLAGDNEQFF
cdr3_nt: TGTGCCAGCAGCTTGGTGGTACTAGCGGGGGACAATGAGCAGTTCTTC

v_call: TRBV28
j_call: TRBJ1-1
clone_size: few
d_call: NA
cdr3_aa: CASSFSLGHSNTEAFF
cdr3_nt: TGTGCCAGCAGTTTTAGTTTGGGACATTCGAACACTGAAGCTTTCTTT

v_call: TRBV5-4
j_call: TRBJ1-2
clone_size: NA
d_call: NA
cdr3_aa: CASSLTGFRGYTF
cdr3_nt: TGTGCCAGCAGCTTGACAGGGTTCCGTGGCTACACCTTC

v_call: TRBV7-2
j_call: TRBJ2-3
clone_size: NA
d_call: NA
cdr3_aa: CASSLPGLTHTQYF
cdr3_nt: TGTGCCAGCAGCCTCCCGGGTCTTACTCATACGCAGTATTTT

v_call: TRBV7-8
j_call: TRBJ1-1
clone_size: NA
d_call: NA
cdr3_aa: CASSLARGTEAFF
cdr3_nt: TGTGCCAGCAGCTTAGCCAGGGGAACTGAAGCTTTCTTT

v_call: TRBV19
j_call: TRBJ1-5
clone_size: NA
d_call: NA
cdr3_aa: CASSPGMGQPQHF
cdr3_nt: TGTGCCAGTAGTCCGGGAATGGGACAGCCCCAGCATTTT

v_call: TRBV5-1
j_call: TRBJ2-4
clone_size: NA
d_call: TRBD1
cdr3_aa: CASSGDGQGNIQYF
cdr3_nt: TGCGCCAGCAGCGGGGACGGACAGGGGAACATTCAGTACTTC

v_call: TRBV7-8
j_call: TRBJ1-2
clone_size: NA
d_call: TRBD1
cdr3_aa: CASSTDRGFGGYTF
cdr3_nt: TGTGCCAGCAGTACGGACAGGGGGTTCGGCGGCTACACCTTC

v_call: TRBV11-2
j_call: TRBJ1-6
clone_size: NA
d_call: NA
cdr3_aa: CASSPGSSYNSPLHF
cdr3_nt: TGTGCCAGCAGCCCGGGGAGCTCCTATAATTCACCCCTCCACTTT

v_call: TRBV20-1
j_call: TRBJ2-1
clone_size: NA
d_call: NA
cdr3_aa: CSAQYNEQFF
cdr3_nt: TGCAGTGCTCAGTACAATGAGCAGTTCTTC

v_call: TRBV9
j_call: TRBJ2-2
clone_size: NA
d_call: TRBD1
cdr3_aa: CASSLRTGHTGELFF
cdr3_nt: TGTGCCAGCAGCCTCCGGACAGGGCACACCGGGGAGCTGTTTTTT

v_call: TRBV13
j_call: TRBJ2-1
clone_size: NA
d_call: NA
cdr3_aa: CASSLALINEQFF
cdr3_nt: TGTGCCAGCAGCTTAGCACTGATCAATGAGCAGTTCTTC

v_call: TRBV24-1
j_call: TRBJ2-1
clone_size: NA
d_call: TRBD2
cdr3_aa: CATAPGLARRNEQFF
cdr3_nt: TGTGCCACAGCCCCGGGACTAGCGAGACGCAATGAGCAGTTCTTC

v_call: TRBV5-1
j_call: TRBJ1-4
clone_size: NA
d_call: TRBD1
cdr3_aa: CASSSIPGQGNEKLFF
cdr3_nt: TGCGCCAGCAGCTCGATACCGGGACAGGGGAATGAAAAACTGTTTTTT

v_call: TRBV6-1
j_call: TRBJ2-3
clone_size: NA
d_call: TRBD2
cdr3_aa: CASSEGTSGSTDTQYF
cdr3_nt: TGTGCCAGCAGTGAAGGGACTAGCGGAAGCACAGATACGCAGTATTTT

v_call: TRBV5-1
j_call: TRBJ2-1
clone_size: NA
d_call: TRBD1
cdr3_aa: CASSLAGGFSYNEQFF
cdr3_nt: TGCGCCAGCAGCTTGGCAGGGGGCTTCTCCTACAATGAGCAGTTCTTC

v_call: TRBV7-9
j_call: TRBJ1-4
clone_size: NA
d_call: NA
cdr3_aa: CASSSATATNEKLFF
cdr3_nt: TGTGCCAGCAGCTCCGCAACAGCAACTAATGAAAAACTGTTTTTT

v_call: TRBV4-2
j_call: TRBJ2-4
clone_size: NA
d_call: TRBD2
cdr3_aa: CASSQGRLAGGRWDIQYF
cdr3_nt: TGTGCCAGCAGCCAAGGCCGACTAGCGGGGGGGCGGTGGGACATTCAGTACTTC

v_call: TRBV5-4
j_call: TRBJ2-7
clone_size: NA
d_call: NA
cdr3_aa: CASSFALASEQYF
cdr3_nt: TGTGCCAGCAGCTTTGCCCTAGCAAGCGAGCAGTACTTC

v_call: TRBV7-2
j_call: TRBJ1-5
clone_size: once
d_call: NA
cdr3_aa: CASSLGGVRPQHF
cdr3_nt: TGTGCCAGCAGCTTAGGGGGGGTTCGGCCCCAGCATTTT

v_call: TRBV9
j_call: TRBJ1-3
clone_size: NA
d_call: TRBD1
cdr3_aa: CASSAGTAGNTIYF
cdr3_nt: TGTGCCAGCAGCGCCGGGACAGCTGGAAACACCATATATTTT

v_call: TRBV29-1
j_call: TRBJ2-1
clone_size: NA
d_call: TRBD2
cdr3_aa: CSVELEAGGPRNEQFF
cdr3_nt: TGCAGCGTGGAGTTAGAGGCGGGGGGGCCCCGCAATGAGCAGTTCTTC

v_call: TRBV24-1
j_call: TRBJ2-1
clone_size: NA
d_call: NA
cdr3_aa: CATSDLVVNEQFF
cdr3_nt: TGTGCCACCAGTGACCTAGTAGTCAATGAGCAGTTCTTC

v_call: TRBV2
j_call: TRBJ1-6
clone_size: NA
d_call: NA
cdr3_aa: CASSAGMSYNSPLHF
cdr3_nt: TGTGCCAGCAGTGCAGGGATGTCCTATAATTCACCCCTCCACTTT

v_call: TRBV30
j_call: TRBJ1-2
clone_size: NA
d_call: NA
cdr3_aa: CAWSHRSLYGYTF
cdr3_nt: TGTGCCTGGAGTCACAGGAGCTTATATGGCTACACCTTC

v_call: TRBV7-9
j_call: TRBJ2-2
clone_size: NA
d_call: NA
cdr3_aa: CASSLSPLNTGELFF
cdr3_nt: TGTGCCAGCAGCTTGAGCCCGTTGAACACCGGGGAGCTGTTTTTT

v_call: TRBV18
j_call: TRBJ2-1
clone_size: once
d_call: NA
cdr3_aa: CASSPNGYNEQFF
cdr3_nt: TGTGCCAGCTCACCGAACGGTTACAATGAGCAGTTCTTC

v_call: TRBV19
j_call: TRBJ2-3
clone_size: NA
d_call: TRBD1
cdr3_aa: CASRGQGADTQYF
cdr3_nt: TGTGCCAGTAGGGGACAGGGGGCAGATACGCAGTATTTT

v_call: TRBV4-1
j_call: TRBJ2-7
clone_size: NA
d_call: TRBD2
cdr3_aa: CASSQERLAGGYEQYF
cdr3_nt: TGCGCCAGCAGCCAAGAGAGGCTAGCGGGAGGGTACGAGCAGTACTTC

v_call: TRBV27
j_call: TRBJ2-5
clone_size: NA
d_call: NA
cdr3_aa: CASSRGNPSETQYF
cdr3_nt: TGTGCCAGCAGTCGAGGGAACCCCTCAGAGACCCAGTACTTC

v_call: TRBV2
j_call: TRBJ2-2
clone_size: NA
d_call: NA
cdr3_aa: CASSEGRNTGELFF
cdr3_nt: TGTGCCAGCAGTGAAGGCAGAAACACCGGGGAGCTGTTTTTT

v_call: TRBV11-3
j_call: TRBJ2-2
clone_size: NA
d_call: NA
cdr3_aa: CASSLGWGDTGELFF
cdr3_nt: TGTGCCAGCAGCTTAGGTTGGGGCGACACCGGGGAGCTGTTTTTT

v_call: TRBV3-1/TRBV3-2
j_call: TRBJ1-4
clone_size: NA
d_call: TRBD1
cdr3_aa: CASRPGQGLIANEKLFF
cdr3_nt: TGTGCCAGCAGACCGGGACAGGGCTTAATTGCGAATGAAAAACTGTTTTTT